The present entry profiles one T cell receptor (beta chain) with its context. The antigen is not known. The V end lost 7 bases, the J end lost 5 bases, and 14 bases lay between the germline ends. CDR3 length: 13 residues. Germline V gives CDR1 SQVTM, CDR2 ANQGSEA. The source of the sample is a study of T cell responses to AZD1222 COVID-19 vaccine. General study findings and limits: Vaccine-related CD4 TCRs covered spike, predominating at 160-218 and 743-854.

Repertoires were generated with immunoSEQ multiplex PCR, while TCRdb's copy carries only in-frame clones and drops some. The sample lists 80,000 to 90,000 clones, about 92% occurring once. The sample here was peripheral blood, taken on day 0 of AZD1222 vaccination. This TCR came from an adult in good health. The J gene is TRBJ1-4, the V gene TRBV29-1; tentative D call: TRBD1 (5 bases). The CDR3 protein is CSGSPAGNEKLFF. The CDR3 DNA follows: TGCAGCGGGAGTCCGGCAGGGAATGAAAAACTGTTTTTT. Variable domain in full (rest from reference TRBV29-1 and TRBJ1-4): SAVISQKPSRDICQRGTSLTIQCQVDSQVTMMFWYRQQPGQSLTLIATANQGSEATYESGFVIDKFPISRPNLTFSTLTVSNMSPEDSSIYLCSGSPAGNEKLFFGSGTQLSVL.